This is a list of T cell receptor beta chains from one sample in a study of patients and donors after allogeneic stem cell transplantation. TCRdb called the RT-PCR reads again in MiXCR, with one record for every CDR3 protein. The sample shows about 200,000 distinct CDR3 sequences, 38% of them seen only once. The sequencing sample was made of blood, either unsorted or a sorted T cell fraction (not recorded which). All receptors derive from a human donor who was either an allogeneic HSCT recipient or a stem cell or donor lymphocyte infusion donor (not recorded which). It is not recorded whose cells these are; they may come from a transplant donor. Both conserved end residues are part of each CDR3. D genes are given only for firm matches. Where a row states a size, it is once, few, many or the class of an expanded clone; other rows omit it.

v_call,d_call,clone_size,j_call,cdr3_aa,cdr3_nt
TRBV5-1,NA,NA,TRBJ2-1,CASSKITGSYNEQFF,TGCGCCAGCAGCAAAATTACCGGGTCCTACAATGAGCAGTTCTTC
TRBV6-2/TRBV6-3,NA,NA,TRBJ1-2,CASGPVISYGYTF,TGTGCCAGCGGACCAGTGATTTCCTATGGCTACACCTTC
TRBV5-1,TRBD1,NA,TRBJ1-2,CASSLNRGYGYTF,TGCGCCAGCAGCTTGAACAGGGGCTATGGCTACACCTTC
TRBV28,NA,few,TRBJ1-1,CASSVDSFEAFF,TGTGCCAGCAGCGTCGACAGCTTTGAAGCTTTCTTT
TRBV7-9,NA,few,TRBJ1-2,CASSLQGFNYGYTF,TGTGCCAGCAGCCTCCAGGGGTTCAACTATGGCTACACCTTC
TRBV4-1,NA,few,TRBJ2-2,CASSKSMSNTGELFF,TGCGCCAGCAGCAAATCCATGTCGAACACCGGGGAGCTGTTTTTT
TRBV3-1,NA,few,TRBJ1-2,CASSLHTGASPYGYTF,TGTGCCAGCAGCCTCCACACTGGGGCGAGCCCCTATGGCTACACCTTC
TRBV5-1,NA,NA,TRBJ2-1,CASSLRSGYNEQFF,TGCGCCAGCAGCTTAAGGAGTGGGTACAATGAGCAGTTCTTC
TRBV19,NA,NA,TRBJ1-1,CASSRSGAIGQAFF,TGTGCCAGTAGTAGATCCGGGGCCATCGGGCAAGCTTTCTTT
TRBV29-1,NA,few,TRBJ2-1,CSVGELGEFF,TGCAGCGTTGGAGAACTGGGGGAGTTCTTC
TRBV5-6,NA,NA,TRBJ2-5,CASSLYGWEETQYF,TGTGCCAGCAGCTTGTATGGATGGGAAGAGACCCAGTACTTC
TRBV29-1,NA,few,TRBJ1-4,CSVGGNGNEKLFF,TGCAGCGTAGGGGGGAACGGAAATGAAAAACTGTTTTTT
TRBV4-1,NA,NA,TRBJ2-7,CASSHGWLYEQYF,TGCGCCAGCAGCCATGGATGGCTCTACGAGCAGTACTTC
TRBV9,NA,few,TRBJ1-1,CASSVEVKNTEAFF,TGTGCCAGCAGCGTAGAGGTCAAGAACACTGAAGCTTTCTTT
TRBV12-3/TRBV12-4,NA,NA,TRBJ2-2,CASSLLTSTGELFF,TGTGCCAGCAGTTTACTCACTAGCACCGGGGAGCTGTTTTTT
TRBV27,NA,NA,TRBJ2-7,CASSLSTAPYEQYF,TGTGCCAGCAGTTTATCGACAGCCCCCTACGAGCAGTACTTC
TRBV5-1,NA,NA,TRBJ2-7,CASSLRTPLSYEQYF,TGCGCCAGCAGCTTGAGGACACCCCTCTCCTACGAGCAGTACTTC
TRBV7-6,NA,NA,TRBJ1-1,CASSLAQANTEAFF,TGTGCCAGCAGCTTAGCGCAGGCGAACACTGAAGCTTTCTTT